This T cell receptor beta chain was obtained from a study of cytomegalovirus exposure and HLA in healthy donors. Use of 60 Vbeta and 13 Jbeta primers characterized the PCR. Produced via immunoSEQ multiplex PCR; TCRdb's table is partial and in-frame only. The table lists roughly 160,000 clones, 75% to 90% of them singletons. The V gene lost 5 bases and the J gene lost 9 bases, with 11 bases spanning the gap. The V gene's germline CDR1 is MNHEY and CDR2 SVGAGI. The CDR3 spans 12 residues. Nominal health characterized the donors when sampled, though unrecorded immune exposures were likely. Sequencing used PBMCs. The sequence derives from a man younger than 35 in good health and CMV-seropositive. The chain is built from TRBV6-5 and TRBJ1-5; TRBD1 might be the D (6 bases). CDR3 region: CASSETGRPQHF. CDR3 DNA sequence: TGTGCCAGCAGTGAGACAGGCCGGCCCCAGCATTTT.